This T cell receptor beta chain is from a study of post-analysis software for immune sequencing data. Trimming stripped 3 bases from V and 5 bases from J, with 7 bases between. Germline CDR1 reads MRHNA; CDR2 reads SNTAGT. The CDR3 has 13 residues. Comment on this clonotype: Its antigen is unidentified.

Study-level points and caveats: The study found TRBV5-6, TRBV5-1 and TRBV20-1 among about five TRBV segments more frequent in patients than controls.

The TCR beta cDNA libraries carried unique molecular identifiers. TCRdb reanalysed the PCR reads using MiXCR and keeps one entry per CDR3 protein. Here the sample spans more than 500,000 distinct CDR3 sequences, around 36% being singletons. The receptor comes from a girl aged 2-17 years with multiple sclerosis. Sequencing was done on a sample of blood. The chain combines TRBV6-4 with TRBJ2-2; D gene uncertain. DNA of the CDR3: TGTGCCAGCAGTGAGCAAGGGACCGGGGAGCTGTTTTTT. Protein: CASSEQGTGELFF.